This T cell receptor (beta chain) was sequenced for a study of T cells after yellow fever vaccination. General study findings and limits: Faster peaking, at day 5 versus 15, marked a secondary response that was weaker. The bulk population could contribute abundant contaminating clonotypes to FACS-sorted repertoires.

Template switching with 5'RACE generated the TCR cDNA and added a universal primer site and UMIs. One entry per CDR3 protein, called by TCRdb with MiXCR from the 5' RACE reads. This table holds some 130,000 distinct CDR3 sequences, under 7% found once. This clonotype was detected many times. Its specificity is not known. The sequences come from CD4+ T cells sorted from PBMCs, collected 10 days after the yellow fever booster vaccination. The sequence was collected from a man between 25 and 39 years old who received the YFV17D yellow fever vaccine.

The CDR3, as DNA: TGTGCCAGCAGCTTCCCCGCCGGGGTAGCGGAAAATGAGCAGTTCTTC. Amino acid sequence: CASSFPAGVAENEQFF. This chain links TRBV6-1 with TRBJ2-1; the D gene is possibly TRBD2 (6 bases). The V gene lost 6 bases and the J gene lost 7 bases, with 22 bases spanning the gap. Germline loops: CDR1 MNHNS, CDR2 SASEGT. The CDR3 loop spans 16 amino acids.